The text below deals with one TCR beta chain. The data derive from a study of blood T cell repertoires in COVID-19. Study context: The United States, Italy and Spain were the sources of the acute and convalescent COVID-19 samples. Sample material is recorded as cDNA or gDNA derived from T cells, B-cell-depleted T cells, or PBMCs.

Under the authors' procedure: Estimation of nucleated cell counts was performed using reference gene primer amplification. TCRdb's table, derived via immunoSEQ multiplex PCR, lists solely in-frame clones and lacks some. V, J and clone size are those of that table, while D and trimming were read from the DNA. The table includes more than 90,000 clones, approximately 85% detected once. Germline trimming cut 4 bases from V and 8 bases from J; bases unmatched to any gene: 10. Germline CDR1 reads ENHRY; CDR2 reads SYGVKD. This CDR3 has 16 amino acids. The specimen sequenced was peripheral blood. This receptor was identified in a man aged 70-80 years with acute or convalescent COVID-19. This chain joins TRBV10-3 and TRBJ1-4, with TRBD1 matching over 10 bases. CDR3 nucleotide sequence: TGTGCCATCAGTGTTGGACCGGGACAGGGGAAGGAAAAACTGTTTTTT. Amino acid sequence: CAISVGPGQGKEKLFF.